The T cell receptor (beta chain) described here comes from a study of CD8 T cells in ankylosing spondylitis. Broader study findings: Earlier work had already found some motif variants in reactive arthritis synovial fluid and blood. Disease-linked clones were CD8+ and relatively rare in peripheral blood. There was reportedly significant enrichment of clones that were disease-linked in matched ankylosing spondylitis synovial fluid.

Generation of TCR beta libraries employed quantitative 5'-RACE incorporating molecular barcodes. TCRdb processed the 5' RACE reads anew with MiXCR; each CDR3 protein has one entry. Here the sample spans fewer than 200,000 distinct CDR3 sequences, around a tenth being singletons. The length of the CDR3 is 13 residues. Germline loops: CDR1 SGHAT, CDR2 FQNNGV. The V gene lost 9 bases and the J gene lost 3 bases, with 15 bases spanning the gap. For this clonotype: The target antigen is unknown.

This chain joins TRBV11-2 and TRBJ2-7; a weak D match, TRBD2 (5 bases). The specimen sequenced was blood, either unsorted or a sorted T cell fraction (not recorded which). The source of this sequence is a female donor with ankylosing spondylitis or in good health (not recorded which). CDR3 bases: TGTGCCAGTCGTTGGGCGGGTGACTACGAGCAGTACTTC. It translates to CASRWAGDYEQYF.